A single sample gave rise to the 22 T cell receptor beta chains below, sequenced in a study of T cells after yellow fever vaccination. Each CDR3 protein gets one entry after TCRdb re-called the 5' RACE reads with MiXCR. The profile covers around 120,000 distinct CDR3 sequences, with 7.2% appearing a single time and roughly 2.8% taken by the ten largest. The specimen comprised CD4+ T cells sorted from PBMCs, sampled 35 to 50 days after the first yellow fever vaccination. The receptors were gathered from a young man who received the YFV17D yellow fever vaccine.

This clonotype occurred many times. This chain joins TRBV24-1 and TRBJ2-7; 11 nucleotides agree with TRBD1. Unmatched junction bases numbered 3, after V lost 6 bases and J lost 3 bases. This CDR3 contains 14 residues. CDR1 and CDR2 from the germline V gene are KGHDR and SFDVKD. The DNA of the CDR3 is TGTGCCACCAGTCCGGGACAGGGGGTCTACGAGCAGTACTTC. This codes for CATSPGQGVYEQYF.

There are many counts of this clonotype. As DNA, the CDR3 is TGCGCCAGCAGCTTGCGCGGACAAGGGGGTGAAGTAGGGCAGTTCTTC. Its protein product is CASSLRGQGGEVGQFF. The chain is built from TRBV5-1 and TRBJ2-1, with D perhaps TRBD1 (6 bases). The germline gives CDR1 SGHRS, CDR2 YFSETQ. The germline V and J ends were trimmed by 1 base and 12 bases, with 23 bases remaining between them. The CDR3 totals 16 residues.

This clonotype was picked up many times. The chain combines TRBV9 with TRBJ1-5; D is unclear. There are 14 residues in the CDR3. Germline V gene lookup returns CDR1 SGDLS and CDR2 YYNGEE. Trimming removed 2 bases from V and 0 bases from J, with 6 bases in between. The CDR3 reads CASSVGYSNQPQHF. The DNA for the CDR3 is TGTGCCAGCAGCGTTGGTTATAGCAATCAGCCCCAGCATTTT.

The table lists this clonotype with many counts. The rearrangement joins TRBV5-6 to TRBJ2-2; 9 positions agree with TRBD2. Germline lookup yields CDR1 SGHDT and CDR2 YYEEEE. Trimming cost V 5 bases and J 4 bases; bases outside gene matches: 6. The CDR3 length is 15 residues. The CDR3 here is CASRQGLATTGELFF. For the CDR3, the DNA is TGTGCCAGCAGGCAGGGACTAGCAACCACCGGGGAGCTGTTTTTT.

This clonotype appeared a few times. V and J are TRBV3-1 and TRBJ2-5, with a tentative D call TRBD2 (5 bases). The germline V gene has CDR1 LGHDT and CDR2 YNNKEL (reference sequence). The V end lost 4 bases, the J end lost 2 bases, and 11 bases lay between the germline ends. The CDR3 consists of 14 residues. CDR3 loop: CASSLGVKQETQYF. The DNA for the CDR3 is TGTGCCAGCAGCCTCGGGGTAAAACAAGAGACCCAGTACTTC.

This clonotype was counted only a few times. The chain uses TRBV6-2 or TRBV6-3 and TRBJ2-1; tentatively, D is TRBD1 or TRBD2 (5 bases each). The CDR3 spans 19 residues. V was shortened by 4 bases and J by 5 bases, with 27 bases between the two germline ends. The germline gives CDR1 MNHEY, CDR2 SVGEGT. The CDR3: CASSSLRGPAGGANNEQFF. The DNA of the CDR3 is TGTGCCAGCAGTTCCTTACGGGGCCCTGCGGGTGGGGCCAACAATGAGCAGTTCTTC.

This sequence joins TRBV12-3 or TRBV12-4 and TRBJ2-5, with D perhaps TRBD1 or TRBD2 (5 bases each). There are 17 residues in the CDR3. V lost 6 bases and J 4 bases, leaving 24 bases between the germline ends. The CDR3 protein is CASRYSIGTSSGETQYF. CDR3 in DNA: TGTGCCAGCAGGTATTCAATCGGGACGTCCTCGGGAGAGACCCAGTACTTC.

This clonotype was seen many times. The chain joins TRBV5-1 to TRBJ2-7, with D possibly matching TRBD1 (6 bases). The germline V gene encodes CDR1 SGHRS and CDR2 YFSETQ. Trimming left V 0 bases short and J 2 bases short, with 9 bases between. The CDR3 consists of 14 residues. The CDR3 spells CASSLETGAYEQYF. Here the CDR3 DNA reads TGCGCCAGCAGCTTGGAGACAGGTGCCTACGAGCAGTACTTC.

This clonotype is categorized as medium-sized (0.01 to 0.1%). This rearrangement joins TRBV29-1 to TRBJ2-3, with TRBD1 as a possible D gene (5 bases). The V end was cut by 4 bases, the J end by 3 bases, with 11 bases between. The CDR3 length is 13 residues. From germline, CDR1 is SQVTM and CDR2 ANQGSEA. Here the CDR3 DNA reads TGCAGCGTTGCCAGGGCAAGGACAGATACGCAGTATTTT. Translated, it gives CSVARARTDTQYF.

This clonotype was seen many times. The chain couples TRBV28 to TRBJ1-6, with 7 bases that match TRBD1. With 2 bases clipped from V and 7 bases from J, the junction kept 5 bases outside the gene matches. The V gene's germline CDR1 is MDHEN and CDR2 SYDVKM. The CDR3 is 15 amino acids. CDR3 nucleotide sequence: TGTGCCAGCAGTTTAGGGGGACAGTTAAATTCACCCCTCCACTTT. Residues: CASSLGGQLNSPLHF. Looking up the rest from reference TRBV28 and TRBJ1-6 gives the full variable domain: DVKVTQSSRYLVKRTGEKVFLECVQDMDHENMFWYRQDPGLGLRLIYFSYDVKMKEKGDIPEGYSVSREKKERFSLILESASTNQTSMYLCASSLGGQLNSPLHFGNGTRLTVT.

This clonotype has a count of ten or more. The chain recombines TRBV3-1 with TRBJ2-7, with 8 bases that match TRBD1. J gave up 3 bases and V 0 bases, and 4 bases lay outside the gene matches. The germline V gene encodes CDR1 LGHDT and CDR2 YNNKEL (reference sequence). This CDR3 has 15 amino acids. The CDR3 is CASSQDETGGYEQYF. In nucleotides, the CDR3 is TGTGCCAGCAGCCAAGATGAAACAGGGGGCTACGAGCAGTACTTC.

This clonotype was observed a few times. The chain recombines TRBV4-3 with TRBJ1-4; the D is unclear. The CDR3 contains 11 residues. V was trimmed by 5 bases and J by 5 bases, leaving 3 bases between them. Germline V CDR1 and CDR2: LGHNA, YSLEER. CDR3 sequence: CASSINEKLFF. CDR3 bases: TGCGCCAGCAGCATAAATGAAAAACTGTTTTTT.

The chain combines TRBV19 with TRBJ1-5; 11 bases align to TRBD1. Trimming took 11 bases from V and 6 from J; bases not matched to a gene: 9. The CDR3 contains 14 residues. Germline CDR1 and CDR2: LNHDA and SQIVND (reference sequence). CDR3 region: CAGGTGGVIQPQHF. DNA for the CDR3: TGTGCCGGGGGGACAGGGGGAGTGATTCAGCCCCAGCATTTT.

There are many counts of this clonotype. The chain couples TRBV5-6 to TRBJ1-2, with D unresolved. From germline, CDR1 is SGHDT and CDR2 YYEEEE. V lost 2 bases and J 4 bases, leaving 9 bases between the germline ends. CDR3 size: 13 residues. In nucleotides, the CDR3 is TGTGCCAGCAGCTTATCGGGGAGCTATGGCTACACCTTC. Its protein is CASSLSGSYGYTF.

At least ten counts were recorded for this clonotype. The chain employs TRBV12-3 or TRBV12-4 and TRBJ2-5; the match to TRBD2 covers 10 bases. The CDR3 totals 15 residues. V shed 5 bases, J shed 4 bases, and the junction held 7 bases outside the gene matches. The CDR3 loop is CASSPAGGLRETQYF. The CDR3, as DNA: TGTGCCAGCAGTCCAGCGGGGGGGCTCCGAGAGACCCAGTACTTC.

This clonotype occurred many times. This chain uses TRBV5-1 with TRBJ2-1; no firm D call. The germline V and J ends were trimmed by 4 bases and 8 bases, with 13 bases remaining between them. There are 13 residues in the CDR3. CDR1 and CDR2 (germline): SGHRS, YFSETQ. The CDR3 DNA reads TGCGCCAGCAGCCCAATTTCGGGCGATGAGCAGTTCTTC. Its translation is CASSPISGDEQFF.

This clonotype was picked up many times. J is TRBJ2-3 and V is TRBV5-1; either TRBD1 or TRBD2 may fit D (5 bases each). Between the trimmed V and J ends, which lost 5 bases and 0 bases, there was a span of 10 bases. Germline V gene lookup returns CDR1 SGHRS and CDR2 YFSETQ. The CDR3 has 14 residues. The CDR3 region is CASRGPLSTDTQYF. The CDR3, as DNA: TGCGCCAGCAGGGGACCCCTCAGCACAGATACGCAGTATTTT.

This clonotype was seen ten or more times. The J gene is TRBJ1-6, the V gene TRBV18, with 7 bases matching TRBD1. Germline V CDR1 and CDR2: KGHSH, LQKENI. The CDR3 is 14 amino acids. With V trimmed by 3 bases and J by 10 bases, 6 bases remained unmatched. The DNA of the CDR3 is TGTGCCAGCTCACCGGAGGGGGCTGGCTCACCCCTCCACTTT. This codes for CASSPEGAGSPLHF.

This clonotype was counted at least ten times. CDR3 DNA sequence: TGCGCCAGCAAAAACCTATCCGCTGGGGCCAACGTCCTGACTTTC. Its translation is CASKNLSAGANVLTF. The V call is TRBV5-1, the J call TRBJ2-6, with D unresolved. The CDR3 is 15 amino acids. Trimming cost V 6 bases and J 2 bases, with 12 bases left between them. The germline gives CDR1 SGHRS, CDR2 YFSETQ.

CDR3 bases: TGTGCCAGCAGTTATGAGGCAGGGACAGATACGCAGTATTTT. This encodes CASSYEAGTDTQYF. This chain connects TRBV6-2 or TRBV6-3 to TRBJ2-3; maybe TRBD1 (5 bases). Between the trimmed V and J ends, which lost 3 bases and 3 bases, there was a span of 10 bases. CDR3 length equals 14 residues. Germline CDR1 is MNHEY and CDR2 is SVGEGT.

This clonotype was counted at least ten times. The chain joins TRBV27 to TRBJ1-2; no clear D. The V end lost 0 bases, the J end lost 3 bases, and 5 bases lay between the germline ends. CDR1 is MNHEY and CDR2 is SMNVEV in the germline V gene (reference sequence). The CDR3 covers 13 residues. The CDR3 reads CASSLSPHYGYTF. CDR3 sequence (DNA): TGTGCCAGCAGTTTATCCCCGCACTATGGCTACACCTTC.

This clonotype has a count of ten or more. This chain connects TRBV10-3 to TRBJ1-5, with D unresolved. Germline V gene lookup returns CDR1 ENHRY and CDR2 SYGVKD. Trimming stripped 2 bases from V and 5 bases from J, with 4 bases between. This CDR3 is 12 amino acids long. CDR3 nucleotides: TGTGCCATCAGTGAGATAGATCAGCCCCAGCATTTT. This sequence encodes CAISEIDQPQHF.